The clone carrying this TCR beta chain has more than one count but fewer than ten. TCRdb re-called the reads with MiXCR, one entry per CDR3 protein. The sample records 450,000 to 600,000 distinct CDR3 sequences, roughly 10% being singletons. This entry belongs to a study of T cell repertoires in cytomegalovirus infection. As for the study in general: Signatures in public TCR beta sequences pointed to both CMV infection and matching HLA type.

CDR1 SGHNT and CDR2 YYREEE come from the germline V gene (reference sequence). This CDR3 has 17 amino acids. Unmatched junction bases numbered 7, after V lost 5 bases and J lost 0 bases. The receptor was isolated from a human donor in good health (CMV status not recorded). Some clones in this sample may be carry-over from other donors' samples. Specimen: PBMCs. The chain joins TRBV5-4 to TRBJ1-6, with TRBD1 identical over 8 bases. CDR3 loop: CASSHRQGSSYNSPLHF. The CDR3 nucleotides read TGTGCCAGCAGTCACAGACAGGGGAGCTCCTATAATTCACCCCTCCACTTT.